This TCR beta chain was profiled in a study of blood T cell repertoires in COVID-19. At the level of the study: Researchers got acute and convalescent COVID-19 samples from the United States, Italy and Spain.

This CDR3 is built from 16 residues. CDR1 MGHRA and CDR2 YSYEKL come from the germline V gene. Trimming took 3 bases from V and 6 from J, leaving 17 bases between them. Original methodology: Amplification of reference gene primers was used by the study to estimate nucleated cell counts. Measured with immunoSEQ multiplex PCR; TCRdb has only the in-frame clones, and not every one. V and J calls and clone size are given by that table; D and trimming were obtained from the DNA. The sample consists of tens of thousands of clones, roughly 77% of them appearing once. In this sample, this clone turned up once.

The V gene is TRBV4-1, the J gene TRBJ1-4; TRBD1 is a possible D gene (5 bases). The TCR comes from a man between 60 and 70 years old with COVID-19, enrolled during active disease. The specimen sequenced was peripheral blood. The CDR3 spells CASSHPEGPRDEKLFF. The CDR3 DNA sequence: TGCGCCAGCAGCCACCCAGAAGGGCCCAGGGATGAAAAACTGTTTTTT.